The 17 T cell receptor beta chains presented below share a single source sample, sequenced in a study of T cells in Graves' hyperthyroidism and ophthalmopathy. Amplification of TCR beta CDR3 regions used RNA as the template. HTBI primers were used for first-round RT-PCR of the TCR CDR3. Via MiXCR, TCRdb re-called the multiplex PCR reads, giving one row per CDR3 protein. The sample carries just over 550,000 distinct CDR3 sequences, about 45% recorded once. Sequencing used peripheral blood or thyroid tissue (not recorded which). All receptors derive from a woman between 18 and 29 years old with Graves' hyperthyroidism.

The V gene is TRBV7-9, the J gene TRBJ2-2; 11 bases match TRBD2. From germline, CDR1 is SEHNR and CDR2 FQNEAQ (reference sequence). The trim removed 6 bases at V and 3 bases at J, leaving 9 bases unmatched. The CDR3 loop spans 17 amino acids. DNA for the CDR3: TGTGCCAGCAGGCAACTAGCGGGAGAAGGGTACACCGGGGAGCTGTTTTTT. It specifies CASRQLAGEGYTGELFF.

The V gene is TRBV2, the J gene TRBJ2-5, with 9 bases lining up with TRBD2. CDR1 is SNHLY, CDR2 FYNNEI, per germline. V lost 7 bases to trimming and J lost 1 base; unmatched junction nucleotides: 4. CDR3 length equals 14 residues. CDR3 protein: CASILAGRQETQYF. CDR3 DNA: TGTGCCAGCATACTAGCGGGCCGCCAAGAGACCCAGTACTTC.

This chain joins TRBV25-1 and TRBJ1-2; weak D call: TRBD1 (5 bases). This CDR3 has 15 residues. The V end lost 6 bases, the J end lost 8 bases, and 22 bases lay between the germline ends. Looked up from germline, CDR1 is MGHDK and CDR2 is SYGVNS. CDR3 coding DNA: TGTGCCAGCAGCCGACTAGCAGGCACCGGGGACGGCTACACCTTC. As protein: CASSRLAGTGDGYTF.

The rearrangement joins TRBV15 to TRBJ1-1; 10 bases are shared with TRBD1. The germline V gene encodes CDR1 LNHNV and CDR2 YYDKDF (reference sequence). The CDR3 contains 15 residues. The V and J ends lost 8 bases and 0 bases, in that order; junction bases with no gene match: 6. This chain's CDR3 is CATEKGQGLNTEAFF. The CDR3 nucleotides read TGTGCCACCGAAAAGGGACAGGGGTTGAACACTGAAGCTTTCTTT.

Only a few counts were recorded for this clonotype. This chain links TRBV6-5 with TRBJ1-1; 10 bases agree with TRBD1. Germline loops: CDR1 MNHEY, CDR2 SVGAGI. Losses at the gene ends were 6 bases for V and 8 bases for J; bases not matched to a gene: 6. This CDR3 has 13 amino acids. The CDR3: CASRRTGGKEAFF. CDR3 bases: TGTGCCAGCAGGCGGACAGGGGGAAAAGAAGCTTTCTTT.

The genes are TRBV10-1 and TRBJ2-5; tentative D call: TRBD1 (6 bases). Trimming shortened V by 6 bases and J by 5 bases, and 13 bases separated the two germline ends. Germline V gives CDR1 WNHNN, CDR2 SYGVQD (reference sequence). The length of the CDR3 is 13 residues. CDR3 loop: CASSVQGTETQYF. The DNA for the CDR3 is TGCGCCAGCAGCGTACAGGGAACGGAGACCCAGTACTTC.

In this sample, this clonotype turned up a few times. The V and J genes are TRBV7-9 and TRBJ1-1, with 11 nucleotides matching TRBD1. There are 16 residues in the CDR3. CDR1 SEHNR and CDR2 FQNEAQ come from the germline V gene (reference sequence). The junction had 5 bases not matched to a gene; V was cut back by 5 bases and J by 0 bases. The CDR3 sequence is CASSPWDRGLNTEAFF. The CDR3 DNA reads TGTGCCAGCAGCCCATGGGACAGGGGGTTGAACACTGAAGCTTTCTTT.

This clonotype appeared once. Compared with germline, one end of the junction differs, possibly owing to a read error. This rearrangement joins TRBV19 to TRBJ1-2; 8 bases agree with TRBD1. This CDR3 is built from 15 residues. The germline CDR1 and CDR2 sequences are LNHDA and SQIVND (reference sequence). In DNA form, the CDR3 reads TGTGCCAGTAGCCCAGACAGGGGACGGAACTATGGCCACACCTTC. It codes for CASSPDRGRNYGHTF.

J is TRBJ2-7 and V is TRBV29-1, with 7 bases lining up with TRBD1. The CDR3 is made up of 12 amino acids. V shed 7 bases and J 7 bases; nucleotides not matched to a gene: 10. The germline V gene has CDR1 SQVTM and CDR2 ANQGSEA. In nucleotides, the CDR3 is TGCAGCGCTCGACAGGGTAGAGGAGAGCAGTACTTC. Amino acid sequence: CSARQGRGEQYF.

About this clonotype: Its ends do not fully match the called genes, so a read error is possible. V is TRBV9 and J is TRBJ2-5; D remains unclear. The J call may be incorrect, as the DNA end agrees better with TRBJ2-7. CDR1 is SGDLS, CDR2 YYNGEE, per germline. This CDR3 is 14 amino acids long. The CDR3 sequence is CAGSPRFPSYEQYF. The CDR3 nucleotides are TGTGCCGGCAGCCCCCGGTTTCCATCCTACGAGCAGTACTTC.

CDR3 sequence: CSVDAQSTNEKLFF. Written as DNA, the CDR3 is TGCAGCGTTGACGCACAGTCAACTAATGAAAAACTGTTTTTT. This chain uses TRBV29-1 with TRBJ1-4, with unresolved D. Trimming took off 3 bases at V and 0 bases at J, with 8 bases between the two ends. The CDR3 extends over 14 amino acids. The V gene's germline CDR1 is SQVTM and CDR2 ANQGSEA.

The rearrangement joins TRBV24-1 to TRBJ1-4; 9 bases are a match to TRBD1. V lost 2 bases and J lost 6; bases outside the gene matches: 6. Germline V lookup: CDR1 KGHDR, CDR2 SFDVKD. The CDR3 is 16 residues long. The DNA of the CDR3 is TGTGCCACCAGTGATTCAGGGACAGGGTTGGATGAAAAACTGTTTTTT. Amino acid sequence: CATSDSGTGLDEKLFF.

This clonotype was recorded a few times. The V gene is TRBV2, the J gene TRBJ2-2, with D unresolved. The CDR3 is 13 residues long. The V and J ends lost 6 bases and 3 bases respectively, with 8 bases between them. CDR1 and CDR2 (germline): SNHLY, FYNNEI. The CDR3 loop is CASREFHTGELFF. DNA of the CDR3: TGTGCCAGCAGGGAATTCCACACCGGGGAGCTGTTTTTT.

The sample holds many counts of this clonotype. The chain combines TRBV2 with TRBJ2-7; 8 bases agree with TRBD2. The CDR3 loop spans 14 amino acids. Germline CDR1 and CDR2: SNHLY and FYNNEI. V was clipped by 6 bases and J by 7 bases; unmatched bases: 11. The DNA of the CDR3 is TGTGCCAGCAGCCCGGAGAGTATAGCGGGGGAGCAGTACTTC. Amino acid sequence: CASSPESIAGEQYF.

This chain links TRBV10-3 with TRBJ1-2; perhaps TRBD1 as D (5 bases). Trimming pared 10 bases from V and 8 bases from J, leaving 26 bases between. Per germline, CDR1 ENHRY and CDR2 SYGVKD. The CDR3 is 15 residues long. DNA of the CDR3: TGTGCCAGCAGCATGACTGTAGGGGCGCCACGCGGCTACACCTTC. It encodes CASSMTVGAPRGYTF.

This chain joins TRBV9 and TRBJ1-1; D remains unclear. CDR3 length: 15 residues. Germline-derived CDR1 and CDR2 are SGDLS and YYNGEE. The ends were cut back, 3 bases at V and 1 base at J, with 13 bases in the middle. CDR3 amino acids: CASSGDIHPNTEAFF. In DNA, the CDR3 is TGTGCCAGCAGCGGTGACATACATCCGAACACTGAAGCTTTCTTT.

CDR3 residues: CASSLTSGGRGRNNEQFF. CDR3 DNA: TGTGCCAGCAGCTTAACTTCCGGCGGGAGGGGGCGCAACAATGAGCAGTTCTTC. This chain links TRBV7-3 with TRBJ2-1; 9 nucleotides line up with TRBD2. The CDR3 is 18 residues long. V dropped 0 bases and J dropped 5; count of bases not matched to a gene: 11. Looked up from germline, CDR1 is SGHTA and CDR2 is FQGTGA.